This T cell receptor (beta chain) was recovered during a study of cytomegalovirus exposure and HLA in healthy donors. The trim removed 6 bases at V and 5 bases at J, leaving 5 bases unmatched. Germline V CDR1 and CDR2: SQVTM, ANQGSEA. The CDR3 is 12 amino acids. Clones were sequenced by immunoSEQ multiplex PCR, and TCRdb holds only the in-frame ones, with some missing. The sample lists about 340,000 clones; 70% to 90% were seen once. Sequencing was performed on PBMCs. The source is a woman in her late teens or twenties in good health and CMV-seronegative. The chain links TRBV29-1 to TRBJ2-7; 9 bases line up with TRBD1. CDR3 nucleotide sequence: TGCAGCGTCGAAACAGGGGGCGACGAGCAGTACTTC. This sequence encodes CSVETGGDEQYF.